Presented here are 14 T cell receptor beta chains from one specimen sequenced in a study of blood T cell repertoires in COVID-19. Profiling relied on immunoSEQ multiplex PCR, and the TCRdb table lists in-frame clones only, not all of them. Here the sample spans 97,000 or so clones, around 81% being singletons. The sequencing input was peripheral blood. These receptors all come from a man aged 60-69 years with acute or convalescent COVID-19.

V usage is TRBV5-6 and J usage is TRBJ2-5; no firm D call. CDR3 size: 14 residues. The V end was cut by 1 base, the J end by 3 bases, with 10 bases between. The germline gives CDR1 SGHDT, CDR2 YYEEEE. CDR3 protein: CASSLKRSEETQYF. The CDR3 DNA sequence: TGTGCCAGCAGCTTGAAGAGGAGTGAAGAGACCCAGTACTTC.

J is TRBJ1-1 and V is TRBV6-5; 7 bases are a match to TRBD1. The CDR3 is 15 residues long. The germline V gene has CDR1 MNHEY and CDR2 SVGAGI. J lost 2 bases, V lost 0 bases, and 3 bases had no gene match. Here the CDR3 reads CASSYSRGINTEAFF. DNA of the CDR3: TGTGCCAGCAGTTACTCCAGGGGGATCAACACTGAAGCTTTCTTT.

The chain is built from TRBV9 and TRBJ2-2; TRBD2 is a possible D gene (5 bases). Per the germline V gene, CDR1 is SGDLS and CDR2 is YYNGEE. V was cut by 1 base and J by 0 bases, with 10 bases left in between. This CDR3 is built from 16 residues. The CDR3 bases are TGTGCCAGCAGCGTATCCGGGGAGCCGAACACCGGGGAGCTGTTTTTT. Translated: CASSVSGEPNTGELFF.

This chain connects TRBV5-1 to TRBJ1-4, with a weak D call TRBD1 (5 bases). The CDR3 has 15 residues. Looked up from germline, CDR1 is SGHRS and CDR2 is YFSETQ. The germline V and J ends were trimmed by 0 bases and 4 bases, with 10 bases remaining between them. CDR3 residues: CASSLEGWGNEKLFF. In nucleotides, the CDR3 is TGCGCCAGCAGCTTGGAGGGGTGGGGTAATGAAAAACTGTTTTTT. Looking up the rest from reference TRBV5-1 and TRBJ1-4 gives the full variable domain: KAGVTQTPRYLIKTRGQQVTLSCSPISGHRSVSWYQQTPGQGLQFLFEYFSETQRNKGNFPGRFSGRQFSNSRSEMNVSTLELGDSALYLCASSLEGWGNEKLFFGSGTQLSVL.

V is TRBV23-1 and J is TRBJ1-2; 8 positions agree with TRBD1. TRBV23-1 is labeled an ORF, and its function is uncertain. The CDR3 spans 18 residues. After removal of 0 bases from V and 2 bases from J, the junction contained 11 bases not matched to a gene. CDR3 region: CASSQSRGGGQVNYGYTF. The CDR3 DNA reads TGCGCCAGCAGTCAATCCCGAGGAGGGGGACAGGTGAACTATGGCTACACCTTC.

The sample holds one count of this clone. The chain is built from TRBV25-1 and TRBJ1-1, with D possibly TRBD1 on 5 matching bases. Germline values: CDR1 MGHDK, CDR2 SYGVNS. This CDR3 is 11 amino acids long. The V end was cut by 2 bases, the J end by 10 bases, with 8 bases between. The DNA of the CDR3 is TGTGCCAGCAGTGAAACCGGGGGAGCTTTCTTT. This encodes CASSETGGAFF.

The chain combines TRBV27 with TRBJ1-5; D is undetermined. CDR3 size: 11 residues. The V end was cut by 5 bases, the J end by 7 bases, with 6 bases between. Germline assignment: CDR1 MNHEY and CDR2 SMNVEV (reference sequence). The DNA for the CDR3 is TGTGCCAGCAGTCCTGTCCAGCCCCAGCATTTT. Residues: CASSPVQPQHF.

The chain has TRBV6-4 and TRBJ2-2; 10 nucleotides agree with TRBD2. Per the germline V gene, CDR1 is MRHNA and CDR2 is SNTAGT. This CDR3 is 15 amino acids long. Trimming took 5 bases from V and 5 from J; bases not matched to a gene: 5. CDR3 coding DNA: TGTGCCAGCAGTCACCTAGCGGGAGTGACCGGGGAGCTGTTTTTT. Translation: CASSHLAGVTGELFF.

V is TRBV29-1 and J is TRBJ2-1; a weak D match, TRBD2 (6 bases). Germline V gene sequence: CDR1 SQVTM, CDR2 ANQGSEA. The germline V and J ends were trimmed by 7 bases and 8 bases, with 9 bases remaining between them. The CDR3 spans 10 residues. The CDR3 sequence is CSERRDEQFF. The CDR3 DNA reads TGCAGCGAAAGGAGGGATGAGCAGTTCTTC.

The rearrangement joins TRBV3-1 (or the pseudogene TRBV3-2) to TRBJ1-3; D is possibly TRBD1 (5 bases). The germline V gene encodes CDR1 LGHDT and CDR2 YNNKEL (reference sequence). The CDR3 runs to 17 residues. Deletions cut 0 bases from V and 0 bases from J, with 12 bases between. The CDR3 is CASSQDLGGGSGNTIYF. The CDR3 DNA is TGTGCCAGCAGCCAAGATTTGGGGGGGGGCTCTGGAAACACCATATATTTT.

The CDR3 nucleotides are TGCGCCAGCAGCCAAGAACAGAACTACGAGCAGTACTTC. Protein product: CASSQEQNYEQYF. V and J are TRBV4-1 and TRBJ2-7, with D unclear. The CDR3 runs to 13 residues. V lost 0 bases to trimming and J lost 3 bases, with 6 bases between them. Germline V lookup: CDR1 MGHRA, CDR2 YSYEKL.

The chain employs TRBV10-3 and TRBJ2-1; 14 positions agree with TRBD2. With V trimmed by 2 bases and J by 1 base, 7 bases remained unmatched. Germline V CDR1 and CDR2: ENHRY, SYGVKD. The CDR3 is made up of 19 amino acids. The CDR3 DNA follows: TGTGCCATCAGTGAGCCTCCGGGACTAGCGGGGGTTTCCTACAATGAGCAGTTCTTC. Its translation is CAISEPPGLAGVSYNEQFF.

The CDR3: CASSLITSGEGEQFF. The DNA of the CDR3 is TGCGCCAGCAGCTTGATCACTAGCGGGGAGGGTGAGCAGTTCTTC. The rearrangement joins TRBV5-1 to TRBJ2-1; 10 bases are shared with TRBD2. Trimming removed 1 base from V and 9 bases from J; junction bases left unmatched: 7. This CDR3 comprises 15 residues. Germline lookup yields CDR1 SGHRS and CDR2 YFSETQ.

CDR3: CASSLEPGLAGETQYF. The CDR3 nucleotides are TGCGCCAGCAGCTTGGAACCGGGACTAGCGGGGGAGACCCAGTACTTC. The V call is TRBV5-1, the J call TRBJ2-5; TRBD2 agrees at 13 bases. The germline V gene encodes CDR1 SGHRS and CDR2 YFSETQ. The CDR3 contains 16 residues. Trimming removed 0 bases from V and 5 bases from J; junction bases left unmatched: 4.